The entry below describes one T cell receptor (beta chain). The data derive from a study of blood T cell repertoires in COVID-19. Overall study context: PBMCs, B-cell-depleted T cells, or T cells were the source of the cDNA or gDNA that made up the material.

Using immunoSEQ multiplex PCR, the repertoire was profiled, and TCRdb retains in-frame clones only, with some absent. In the table there are approximately 31,000 clones, roughly nine tenths of which are singletons. The sequencing input was peripheral blood. This TCR was recovered from a man aged 55 to 69 with acute or convalescent COVID-19.

The CDR3 coding sequence is TGTGCCAGTAGTCCCCCCACCCGGGGGATGGAGGAAAAACTGTTTTTT. Translation gives CASSPPTRGMEEKLFF. The chain couples TRBV19 to TRBJ1-4; a possible D gene is TRBD1 (5 bases). V was trimmed by 5 bases and J by 8 bases, leaving 21 bases between them. The germline V gene encodes CDR1 LNHDA and CDR2 SQIVND (reference sequence). The CDR3 sequence is 16 residues long.